The table lists the clone carrying this T cell receptor beta chain with a few counts. Its matching antigen is unknown. cDNA carried unique molecular identifiers, and a universal primer site was added by template switching. TCRdb itself ran the 5' RACE reads through MiXCR, one entry per CDR3 protein. The data contain about 210,000 distinct CDR3 sequences, over 8% of them singletons. The data belong to a study of identical twins. The CDR3 sequence is 14 residues long. Germline-derived CDR1 and CDR2 are SNHLY and FYNNEI. V shed 6 bases and J 3 bases; nucleotides not matched to a gene: 7. Findings of the study overall: The study based its conclusions on cross-sectional statistical analysis and did not follow the same donors. Cord blood beta clonotypes that were abundant carried fewer insertions, and memory repertoires showed no such trend.

The sequencing input was memory (CD45RO+) T cells sorted from blood. This clonotype was sampled from a woman aged 18-35 years in good health. This sequence joins TRBV2 and TRBJ1-2, with 7 bases lining up with TRBD1. The CDR3 reads CASSPQGTHYGYTF. CDR3 nucleotide sequence: TGTGCCAGCAGCCCACAGGGGACCCACTATGGCTACACCTTC. Variable domain in full (rest from reference TRBV2 and TRBJ1-2): EPEVTQTPSHQVTQMGQEVILRCVPISNHLYFYWYRQILGQKVEFLVSFYNNEISEKSEIFDDQFSVERPDGSNFTLKIRSTKLEDSAMYFCASSPQGTHYGYTFGSGTRLTVV.